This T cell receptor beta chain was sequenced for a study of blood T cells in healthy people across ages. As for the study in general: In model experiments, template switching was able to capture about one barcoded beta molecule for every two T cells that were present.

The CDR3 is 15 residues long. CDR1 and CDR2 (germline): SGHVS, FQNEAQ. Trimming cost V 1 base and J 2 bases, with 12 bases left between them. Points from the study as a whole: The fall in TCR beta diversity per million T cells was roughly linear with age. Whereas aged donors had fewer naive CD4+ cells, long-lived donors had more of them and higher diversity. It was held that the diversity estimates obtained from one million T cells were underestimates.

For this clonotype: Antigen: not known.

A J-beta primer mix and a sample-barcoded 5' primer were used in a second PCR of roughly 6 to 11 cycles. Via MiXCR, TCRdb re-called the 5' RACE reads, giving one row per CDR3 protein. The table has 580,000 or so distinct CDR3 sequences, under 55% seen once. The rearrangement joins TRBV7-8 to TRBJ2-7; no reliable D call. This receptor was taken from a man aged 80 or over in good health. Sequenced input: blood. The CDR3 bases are TGTGCCAGCAGCTTAGGCTATGGCGGAACCTACGAGCAGTACTTC. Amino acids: CASSLGYGGTYEQYF.